This entry describes one T cell receptor (beta chain). The target of this receptor is not known. No base-level quality is on record; no much larger clone is a single base apart. There are 16 amino acids in the CDR3, from cysteine to phenylalanine inclusive. The CDR3 DNA has 48 bases and is translated from base 1. The germline V gene (reference sequence) gives CDR1 as SEHNR and CDR2 as FQNEAQ. The library relied on the immunoSEQ multiplex PCR assay. For the multiplex PCR, a mixture combining 60 forward primers for TCR Vbeta segments and 13 reverse primers for TCR Jbeta segments was used. The CDR3 region of rearranged TCR beta genes was amplified from genomic DNA by a multiplex PCR assay. The Illumina HiSeq System was used to sequence the amplified TCR beta libraries as 87-base-pair reads. The original pipeline was this. In a later analysis, around 80 million unique TCR beta chains were counted across the approximately 620 repertoires, and about 10 million of these chains were shared by at least two donors. Raw reads were error-corrected and collapsed into unique sequences by a nearest-neighbor algorithm in which closely related sequences were merged to remove PCR and sequencing errors. To assign V, D and J gene segments, CDR3 sequences were aligned to IMGT reference sequences. Each retained sequence needed at least a six-nucleotide match to both a V gene segment and a J gene segment. A rearrangement was called productive if the CDR3 had no stop codons and remained in frame with V and J, and every other rearrangement was called non-productive. CDR3 was defined according to IMGT convention as the region running from the second conserved V-encoded cysteine to the conserved J-encoded phenylalanine. In an earlier analysis of roughly 610 of the donors, sequences lacking an unambiguous match to a single V gene segment were excluded. An earlier analysis of a few hundred of the donors called V segments functional above 56.7% productive rearrangements and segregating when the between-donor standard deviation exceeded 5%. A statistical classification framework was built to diagnose cytomegalovirus status from the catalog of TCR beta chain sequences. V and J gene assignment, in a later analysis, came from comparing TCR nucleotide sequences with IMGT/GENE-DB human TR gene sequences. The TCRdist pipeline was used in a later analysis to assign CDR3 sequences and most-parsimonious VDJ recombination scenarios. In a later analysis, every TCR beta chain was defined by the combination of its CDR3 amino acid sequence and its V-gene family, and reads without a unique V-gene family were dropped. In a later analysis, some 600 highly shared, low-generation-probability nucleotide sequences were removed to address suspected cross-contamination and a sequencing artifact. In a later analysis, a clonal expansion index was calculated for each public chain from normalized within-repertoire ranks of inferred template counts. A later analysis computed generation probabilities with a VDJ recombination model fitted to out-of-frame rearrangements, and checked the results against IGoR. A later analysis scored TCR-TCR, TCR-HLA and TCR-CMV co-occurrence with hypergeometric tests, applying a repertoire-size bias correction to TCR pairs. To estimate false discovery rates, a later analysis permuted the HLA or CMV assignments 20 times. In a later analysis, co-occurring TCRs were grouped with DBSCAN, and TCRdist sequence similarity was added when clustering was performed within HLA-allele-positive subsets. Repertoires with fewer than 30,000 or more than 120,000 public chains were left out of co-occurrence clustering, as were about 5 repertoires with anomalous nucleotide sharing. Held by TCRdb, this immuneACCESS table contains in-frame sequences only and omits some clones. Under half of the omission traces to an unresolved V gene where checked; the cause of the rest is unknown. V and J calls and clone size follow that table, whereas D and trimming were derived from the DNA. The table for this sample lists about 98,000 clones; around 75% of them were counted only once. In total, the top ten clones hold 9.5% to 13% of the sample.

The cohort comprised several hundred healthy bone marrow donors. Cohort members were all nominally healthy when sampled, although unrecorded immune exposures were likely present. The donor was CMV seropositive and was included in the group of almost 300 seropositive cohort members. A peripheral blood sample was provided by each donor, and peripheral blood mononuclear cells were used for TCR beta sequencing. The Qiagen DNeasy Blood Extraction Kit was used to extract genomic DNA from the blood cell samples. This sample is drawn from a study of cytomegalovirus exposure and HLA in healthy donors (dated by TCRdb to 2016 to 2017). Study-wide context: An earlier analysis of some 550 of the donors reported 250 to 350 Gb of sequence data and roughly 110 million unique TCR beta sequences from about 179 million T cells. Because of strong linkage in the cohort, four or five DR-DQ haplotypes were treated as single units for association and clustering. About 320 gigabases of sequencing data and tens of millions of unique TCR sequences were included in an early release covering roughly 600 HLA-typed donors. Of the approximately 400 genotyped donors, about 80% fell in the genetic ancestry cluster associated with self-reported Caucasian donors. Among under 450 genotyped donors of the cohort, an average of approximately 240,000 unique TCR beta nucleotide sequences were sequenced per donor, roughly a sixth of them non-productive. The study aimed to test whether signatures of past pathogen exposure could be identified by cataloging public T cell receptors. To study patterns of TCR occurrence, a later analysis re-analyzed previously published TCR beta repertoires from 550 to 800 donors and added high-resolution HLA genotyping. To predict cytomegalovirus infection status, the study combined high-throughput TCR immunosequencing, statistical association of individual TCRs with disease status, and machine learning. The T cell repertoires of around 730 subjects were profiled by immunosequencing and related to cytomegalovirus serostatus. Donor age, sex, ethnicity and CMV serostatus were compiled alongside the repertoire data. An earlier analysis of some 600 of the donors applied high-throughput TCR beta sequencing to assess whether each TCR beta V gene segment acted as functional or pseudogenic. Rather than drawing on any new phenotypic data, the later analysis identified candidate immune exposures from TCR beta sequences and the way those sequences occurred across donors. Typing coverage varied by locus: roughly 620-640 donors for A, B, C, DRB1 and DQB1; some 520 for DQA1; over 600 for DPA1; around 490 for DPB1. In addition to the first cohort of approximately 650 subjects, a separate validation cohort of 120 different subjects was used. Every repertoire in the discovery cohort had been generated on one and the same sequencing platform. Both class I and class II loci were covered by HLA typing, at four-digit resolution. In a later genetic analysis, genome-wide SNP genotypes for about 55% of the 666 donors were used, and that subset was treated as a discovery cohort.

Overall results and qualifications from the work: According to the authors, the approach could potentially be generalized to other disease states and immunological phenotypes. Because HLA typing was missing for some donors at each locus, association tests included only the typed subset. According to a later analysis, most CMV-associated TCR beta chains appeared to be HLA-restricted, and the HLA associations seemed to be driven largely by CMV exposure. A further reported finding was that TCR beta sequences accurately predicted the HLA-A and HLA-B alleles for most subjects in the first cohort. CMV serostatus was the only immune exposure information available for the cohort. This cohort had only TCR beta chains sequenced, and the lack of alpha or paired-chain data limited which features could be detected. Roughly uniform sequencing depth across donors was assumed in presence/absence analyses, although this assumption may not hold. According to a later analysis, parvovirus B19, influenza, CMV and Epstein-Barr virus appeared linked to several top co-occurrence clusters. Compared with the approximately 720-donor mean, donors in an Asian-associated ancestry cluster had fewer N-insertions in productive TCRs, according to a later genetic analysis. Strong co-occurrence of HLA alleles, especially DR and DQ, made assigning TCR associations to individual alleles difficult. Because the 87-base-pair reads could not distinguish some IMGT-functional V segments, including TRBV6-2 and TRBV6-3, those segments were excluded. A later analysis associated 17,000 or so TCR beta sequences with specific HLA alleles at a false discovery rate of 0.05. A later genetic analysis associated a missense DCLRE1C variant with V-gene and J-gene trimming of TCR beta chains, and an independent cohort replicated the association. Linkage disequilibrium might explain the correlated functional status among segregating V segments, but an unknown experimental factor could not be excluded. A few of the identified cytomegalovirus-associated TCR beta chains were confirmed in vitro to be specific for cytomegalovirus antigens. An earlier analysis of 587 of the donors showed that most TCR beta V segments appeared in productive rearrangements either about 87% or about 30% of the time, which broadly matched IMGT annotations. According to a later analysis, TCR association rates differed among HLA loci, with DRB1 alleles showing the most associated TCRs and HLA-C alleles showing the fewest. The earlier analysis of some 560 of the donors excluded 15 to 20 rarely observed V segments, including chromosome 9 orphons, because counts were too low. While some public TCRs were present in many individuals, most TCR sequences turned up only very rarely across donors. The classifier was reported to diagnose cytomegalovirus status with high specificity and sensitivity in both the original cohort and the validation cohort. The sequencing pipeline was judged likely to have produced a cluster of highly shared sequence variants as a technical artifact. The study listed 150 to 200 TCR beta chains as associated with cytomegalovirus. In a later analysis, HLA-associated TCR beta chains were found to be more clonally expanded and to have lower generation probabilities than equally common non-associated chains.

The rearrangement combines TRBV7-9 with TRBJ2-5; TRBD1 aligns with 7 central bases. The last part of the DNA fits TRBJ2-7 better; the J call may be wrong. What was sequenced was PBMCs. This TCR came from a man younger than 35 in good health and CMV-seropositive. The nucleotide sequence reads as follows: TGTGCCAGCAGCTTAGGTGACGGGACAGCCACCGACGAGCAGTACTTC. The encoded protein is CASSLGDGTATDEQYF.